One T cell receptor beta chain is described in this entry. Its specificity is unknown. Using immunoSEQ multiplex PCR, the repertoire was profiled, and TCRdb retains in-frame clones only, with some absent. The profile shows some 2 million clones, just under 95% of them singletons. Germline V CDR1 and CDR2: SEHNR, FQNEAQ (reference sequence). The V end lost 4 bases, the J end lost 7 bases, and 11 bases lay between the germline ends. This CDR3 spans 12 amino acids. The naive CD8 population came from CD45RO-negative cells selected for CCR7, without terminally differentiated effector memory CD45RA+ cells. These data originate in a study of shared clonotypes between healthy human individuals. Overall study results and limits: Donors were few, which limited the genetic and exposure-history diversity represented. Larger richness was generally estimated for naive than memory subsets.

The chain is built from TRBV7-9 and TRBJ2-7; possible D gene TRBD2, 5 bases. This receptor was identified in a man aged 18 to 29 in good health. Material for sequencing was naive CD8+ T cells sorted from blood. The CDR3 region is CASSSSTGEQYF. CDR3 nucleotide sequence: TGTGCCAGCAGCTCTTCCACGGGGGAGCAGTACTTC.